The 8 T cell receptor beta chains listed next were all sequenced from one sample in a study of beta chain features in type 1 diabetes. Notes on the study in general: Across all four CD4+ subsets, people with type 1 diabetes showed modestly shorter TCRB CDR3s.

Their cognate antigens are unknown. Expressed TCRB transcripts were sequenced after all isolated RNA was converted to cDNA. Method: immunoSEQ multiplex PCR; TCRdb's copy keeps in-frame clones and lacks some. The sample has 600,000 or so clones, around an eighth seen once. The sequenced sample was naive CD4+ T cells from blood. The receptors come from a man aged 18 to 29 with type 1 diabetes.

J is TRBJ2-1 and V is TRBV6-1; 8 bases fit TRBD2. Germline-derived CDR1 and CDR2 are MNHNS and SASEGT. V lost 7 bases, J lost 5 bases, and 4 bases stayed unmatched. CDR3 length: 13 residues. The CDR3 here is CASTGTSHNEQFF. DNA for the CDR3: TGTGCCAGCACCGGGACTAGTCACAATGAGCAGTTCTTC.

There are a few counts of this clone. Other DNA sequences in the sample encode the same CDR3. This chain uses TRBV5-1 with TRBJ2-5, with a weak D call TRBD2 (6 bases). The CDR3 length is 13 residues. V was cut by 1 base and J by 3 bases, with 7 bases left in between. Germline assignment: CDR1 SGHRS and CDR2 YFSETQ. The CDR3 loop is CASSLPGEETQYF. The CDR3 DNA is TGCGCCAGCAGCTTGCCGGGAGAAGAGACCCAGTACTTC.

This clone showed up just a few times. The chain carries TRBV2 and TRBJ2-3; 9 bases fit TRBD1. Germline V CDR1 and CDR2: SNHLY, FYNNEI. V lost 10 bases, J lost 2 bases, and 7 bases stayed unmatched. CDR3 length: 14 residues. CDR3 DNA sequence: TGTGCCAACAGGACAGGGGAGTTCACAGATACGCAGTATTTT. This sequence encodes CANRTGEFTDTQYF. The full variable domain, its missing parts supplied by reference TRBV2 and TRBJ2-3, is EPEVTQTPSHQVTQMGQEVILRCVPISNHLYFYWYRQILGQKVEFLVSFYNNEISEKSEIFDDQFSVERPDGSNFTLKIRSTKLEDSAMYFCANRTGEFTDTQYFGPGTRLTVL.

The gene calls are TRBV7-9 and TRBJ2-7; 8 bases map to TRBD2. V lost 5 bases and J lost 11; bases outside the gene matches: 14. Germline CDR1 reads SEHNR; CDR2 reads FQNEAQ (reference sequence). The CDR3 is made up of 14 amino acids. The chain's CDR3 is CASSPLAGEPRKYF. The CDR3 DNA sequence: TGTGCCAGCAGCCCTCTAGCGGGTGAACCGCGAAAGTACTTC.

This clone has only a few counts. The chain employs TRBV11-2 and TRBJ2-3; 11 nucleotides align to TRBD2. The CDR3 loop spans 14 amino acids. Losses at the gene ends were 8 bases for V and 1 base for J; bases not matched to a gene: 2. Germline-derived CDR1 and CDR2 are SGHAT and FQNNGV. The CDR3 reads CASRLAGRTDTQYF. The CDR3 DNA follows: TGTGCCAGCCGACTAGCGGGGCGCACAGATACGCAGTATTTT.

This clone occurred a few times. The chain combines TRBV7-2 with TRBJ2-3, with TRBD2 matching 12 bases. The CDR3 extends over 19 amino acids. The ends lost 3 bases at V and 2 bases at J; junction bases unmatched: 12. The germline CDR1 and CDR2 sequences are SGHTA and FQGNSA. The CDR3 loop is CASSLSLAGGPIYTDTQYF. DNA for the CDR3: TGTGCCAGCAGCTTGTCCCTAGCGGGAGGGCCTATCTACACAGATACGCAGTATTTT.

V usage is TRBV30 and J usage is TRBJ2-5, with 13 bases aligning to TRBD2. J was trimmed by 1 base and V by 5 bases; bases with no gene match: 10. The CDR3 has 17 amino acids. The germline gives CDR1 GTSNPN, CDR2 SVGIG (reference sequence). The CDR3 region has the DNA TGTGCCTGGGGGGCCTCCGGGACTAGCGGGACCCAAGAGACCCAGTACTTC. Protein: CAWGASGTSGTQETQYF.

The V and J genes are TRBV9 and TRBJ2-1, with TRBD1 identical over 8 bases. Germline V lookup: CDR1 SGDLS, CDR2 YYNGEE. This CDR3 has 15 amino acids. The V segment lost 2 bases and the J segment 8 bases; nucleotides outside the gene matches: 9. The CDR3 is CASSVEQGGYHEQFF. The CDR3 bases are TGTGCCAGCAGCGTCGAACAGGGGGGATATCATGAGCAGTTCTTC.